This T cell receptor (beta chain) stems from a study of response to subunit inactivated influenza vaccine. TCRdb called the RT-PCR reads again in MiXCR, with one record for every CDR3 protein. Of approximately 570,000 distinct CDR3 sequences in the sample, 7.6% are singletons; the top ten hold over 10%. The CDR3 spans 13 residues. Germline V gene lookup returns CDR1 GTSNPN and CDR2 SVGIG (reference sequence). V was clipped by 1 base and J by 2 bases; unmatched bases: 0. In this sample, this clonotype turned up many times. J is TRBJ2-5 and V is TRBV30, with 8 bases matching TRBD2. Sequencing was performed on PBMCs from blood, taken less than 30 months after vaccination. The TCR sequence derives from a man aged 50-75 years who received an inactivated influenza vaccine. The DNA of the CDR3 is TGTGCCTGGAGTGGACTAGCGCAAGAGACCCAGTACTTC. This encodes CAWSGLAQETQYF.